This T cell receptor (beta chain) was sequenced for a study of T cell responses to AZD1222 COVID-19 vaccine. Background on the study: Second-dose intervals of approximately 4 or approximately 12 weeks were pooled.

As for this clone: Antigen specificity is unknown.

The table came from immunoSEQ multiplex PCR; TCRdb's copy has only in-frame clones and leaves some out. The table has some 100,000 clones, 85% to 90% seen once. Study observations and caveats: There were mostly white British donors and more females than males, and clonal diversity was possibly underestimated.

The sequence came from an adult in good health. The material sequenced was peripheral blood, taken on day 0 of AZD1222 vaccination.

This chain's CDR3 is CASSPRTGGNNSPLHF. The CDR3 coding sequence is TGTGCCAGCAGCCCGAGGACAGGGGGCAATAATTCACCCCTCCACTTT. The rearrangement links TRBV7-2 to TRBJ1-6; TRBD1 agrees at 11 bases. Germline V gene data show CDR1 as SGHTA and CDR2 as FQGNSA. Trimming cost V 5 bases and J 5 bases; bases outside gene matches: 5. The CDR3 extends over 16 amino acids. Using reference TRBV7-2 and TRBJ1-6 for the parts outside the CDR3, the full variable domain is GAGVSQSPSNKVTEKGKDVELRCDPISGHTALYWYRQSLGQGLEFLIYFQGNSAPDKSGLPSDRFSAERTGGSVSTLTIQRTQQEDSAVYLCASSPRTGGNNSPLHFGNGTRLTVT.